Given below is one TCR beta chain in context. Its antigen is undetermined. The sample is drawn from a study of graft-versus-host responses after intestinal transplantation. Trimming removed 1 base from V and 6 bases from J; junction bases left unmatched: 5. Germline V CDR1 and CDR2: LGHNA, YNFKEQ. This CDR3 is 15 amino acids long. The method was immunoSEQ multiplex PCR; TCRdb's version includes in-frame clones alone and lacks a portion of them. This sample has about 88,000 clones, with less than 95% found just once. This clonotype was sampled from a human donor who was the organ donor for an intestinal transplant. V gene TRBV4-2 combines with J gene TRBJ1-4; 7 bases are a match to TRBD1. The source was unstimulated CD4+ T cells sorted from spleen or lymph node cells, collected before transplant. CDR3 residues: CASSQAIGTDEKLFF. In DNA form, the CDR3 reads TGTGCCAGCAGCCAAGCTATTGGGACAGATGAAAAACTGTTTTTT.